This T cell receptor beta chain derives from a study of CD8+ T cells in alopecia areata. Indicated treatment: oral pan-JAK inhibitor, 5-10 mg twice daily. The CDR3 extends over 14 amino acids. The V gene end was trimmed by 2 bases and the J gene end by 2 bases; junction bases not matched to a gene: 6. From germline, CDR1 is GTSNPN and CDR2 SVGIG (reference sequence). cDNA reverse transcribed from extracted RNA served as the sequencing template. Assay used: immunoSEQ multiplex PCR; TCRdb lists only in-frame clones, some missing. Here the sample spans 90,000 to 150,000 clones, 53% being singletons. Material: CD4+ T cells sorted from blood, obtained at week 4, from a patient treated with tofacitinib. The rearrangement links TRBV30 to TRBJ2-7, with 7 bases aligning to TRBD1. The receptor was derived from a human donor with alopecia areata. In DNA, the CDR3 is TGTGCCTGGAGTAAGGTGACAGGGCCCTACGAGCAGTACTTC. This encodes CAWSKVTGPYEQYF.